A selection of T cell receptor beta chains follows, all from one sample in a study of shared clonotypes between healthy human individuals. Here immunoSEQ multiplex PCR was the method, and the copy in TCRdb shows in-frame clones only, minus some. The data hold approximately 1,000,000 clones, with about 80% observed a single time. Sequencing input: memory CD4+ T cells from PBMCs. These receptors all stem from a man aged 18 to 29 in good health. Some clones in this sample may be carry-over from other donors' samples. The CDR3 runs from the conserved cysteine through the conserved F or W. D genes are given only for firm matches. Only some rows state a clone size, as once, few, many or a class for expanded clones.

clone size	V gene	D gene	J gene	CDR3 DNA	CDR3 protein
.	TRBV11-2	.	TRBJ1-4	TGTGCCAGCAGCTCCGGGCCCCTTGGGGAAAAACTGTTTTTT	CASSSGPLGEKLFF
.	TRBV4-2	.	TRBJ1-4	TGTGCCAGCAGCCAAGTTAGCAGTGAAAAACTGTTTTTT	CASSQVSSEKLFF
.	TRBV7-2	.	TRBJ1-3	TGTGCCAGCAGCGAAAACTCTGGAAACACCATATATTTT	CASSENSGNTIYF
.	TRBV11-3	TRBD2	TRBJ2-1	TGTGCCAGCAGCAGCGGGGCCCACAATGAGCAGTTCTTC	CASSSGAHNEQFF
.	TRBV18	TRBD2	TRBJ2-1	TGTGCCAGCTCACCCTCGGGAGTGACGGGACTAGCGACCCACAATGAGCAGTTCTTC	CASSPSGVTGLATHNEQFF
.	TRBV7-9	.	TRBJ1-4	TGTGCCAGCAGCTTAGGGTCGGGGGCAACTAATGAAAAACTGTTTTTT	CASSLGSGATNEKLFF
.	TRBV20-1	.	TRBJ2-7	TGCAGTGCTAGAGTTGGAAGCGAGCAGTACTTC	CSARVGSEQYF
.	TRBV5-6	.	TRBJ2-7	TGTGCCAGCAGCACCCGCGGCTACGAGCAGTACTTC	CASSTRGYEQYF
.	TRBV5-4	TRBD1	TRBJ1-1	TGTGCCAGCAGCGGAGCAGGGGGGTTAGGGAACACTGAAGCTTTCTTT	CASSGAGGLGNTEAFF
.	TRBV7-8	.	TRBJ2-3	TGTGCCAGCAGCTCCGGACGAGGAGGGGCAACAGATACGCAGTATTTT	CASSSGRGGATDTQYF
.	TRBV5-1	.	TRBJ2-1	TGCGCCAGCAGCTTGGGTGGGAAGTCCTACAATGAGCAGTTCTTC	CASSLGGKSYNEQFF
few	TRBV20-1	.	TRBJ2-3	TGCAGTGCTTACGGAGATACGCAGTATTTT	CSAYGDTQYF
.	TRBV6-1	TRBD1	TRBJ2-7	TGTGCCAGCAGTGATACAGGGGTGTTTATCTACGAGCAGTACTTC	CASSDTGVFIYEQYF
.	TRBV5-6	.	TRBJ1-2	TGTGCCAGCAGCTTAGGCGGTGGCTACACCTTC	CASSLGGGYTF
.	TRBV18	TRBD1	TRBJ1-2	TGTGCCAGCTCACCGGACAGGACACTCCCCGGCTACACCTTC	CASSPDRTLPGYTF
.	TRBV5-6	.	TRBJ1-1	TGTGCCAGCAGCACAAGTGGGGGAGGGGCTTTCTTT	CASSTSGGGAFF
many	TRBV4-2	.	TRBJ1-1	TGTGCCAGCAGCCGAACCTTTGGGGGGGATGGAAAGCGCACTGAAGCTTTCTTT	CASSRTFGGDGKRTEAFF
.	TRBV9	TRBD2	TRBJ2-5	TGTGCCAGCAGCGCCACCCCGGGACTAGCGGGAGGCCTGGGGGGGACCCAGTACTTC	CASSATPGLAGGLGGTQYF
few	TRBV9	.	TRBJ1-2	TGTGCCAGCAGCGCGGCCGACAGATCCTATGGCTACACCTTC	CASSAADRSYGYTF
.	TRBV30	TRBD1	TRBJ1-1	TGTGCCTGGGGACAGGGGGGAACTGAAGCTTTCTTT	CAWGQGGTEAFF
.	TRBV28	.	TRBJ2-5	TGTGCCAGCACGATACAAGAGACCCAGTACTTC	CASTIQETQYF
.	TRBV6-6	.	TRBJ2-3	TGTGCCAGCAGCTTGCTAGTTCCATCGGATACGCAGTATTTT	CASSLLVPSDTQYF
few	TRBV9	.	TRBJ2-1	TGTGCCAGCAGCACCTTCCGGGACTCCCAGTTCTTC	CASSTFRDSQFF
.	TRBV18	TRBD1	TRBJ1-1	TGTGCCAGCTCACTGGGACAGTTAATGAACACTGAAGCTTTCTTT	CASSLGQLMNTEAFF
.	TRBV5-1	.	TRBJ2-5	TGCGCCAGCGGAAATCCTAGCGATGGGTACCAAGAGACCCAGTACTTC	CASGNPSDGYQETQYF
many	TRBV27	TRBD2	TRBJ2-3	TGTGCCAGCAGTCCAACCTTAGCGGGAGGGCCCGCAGATACGCAGTATTTT	CASSPTLAGGPADTQYF
.	TRBV7-9	TRBD2	TRBJ2-1	TGTGCCAGCCAGCGGGGGTCCGCCTACAATGAGCAGTTCTTC	CASQRGSAYNEQFF
.	TRBV5-1	.	TRBJ2-1	TGCGCCAGCAGCCTGGGGGGCGGGAGTTTCTATGAGCAGTTCTTC	CASSLGGGSFYEQFF
.	TRBV11-3	TRBD2	TRBJ2-1	TGTGCCAGCAGCTCGGCGGGGACTACGAGCTCCTACAATGAGCAGTTCTTC	CASSSAGTTSSYNEQFF
once	TRBV5-1	TRBD2	TRBJ2-1	TGCGCCAGCAGCCCGGGACTAGCGGGAAACAATGAGCAGTTCTTC	CASSPGLAGNNEQFF
.	TRBV7-2	.	TRBJ2-4	TGTGCCAGCAGCTTCTGGGGGGACAAAAACATTCAGTACTTC	CASSFWGDKNIQYF
.	TRBV6-6	.	TRBJ2-2	TGTGCCAGCAGGGACGGGGTGAACACCGGGGAGCTGTTTTTT	CASRDGVNTGELFF
.	TRBV29-1	.	TRBJ2-3	TGCAGCGTTGCCCAAGGGCTTCCCGCAGATACGCAGTATTTT	CSVAQGLPADTQYF
.	TRBV6-6	.	TRBJ2-5	TGTGCCAGCAGTTACGGGGGCGGCGGTGAGACCCAGTACTTC	CASSYGGGGETQYF
.	TRBV7-2	.	TRBJ2-3	TGTGCCAGCAGCTTAGGGCTACAGCGATCAGATACGCAGTATTTT	CASSLGLQRSDTQYF
few	TRBV7-2	.	TRBJ2-1	TGTGCCAGCAGCTTAGTCAGCAGCTCCTACAATGAGCAGTTCTTC	CASSLVSSSYNEQFF
once	TRBV7-2	TRBD1	TRBJ1-2	TGTGCCAGCAGCTTACCGGGACAGTCCCACTATGGCTACACCTTC	CASSLPGQSHYGYTF
.	TRBV28	.	TRBJ2-4	TGTGCCAGCAGTGACGCTAGGGGGTCCAAAAACATTCAGTACTTC	CASSDARGSKNIQYF
.	TRBV11-2	.	TRBJ2-2	TGTGCCAGCAGCTCCCTAGCCCCCGGGGAGCTGTTTTTT	CASSSLAPGELFF
.	TRBV7-3	.	TRBJ2-1	TGTGCCAGCAGCTCTCCCCGGGGCAACAATGAGCAGTTCTTC	CASSSPRGNNEQFF
.	TRBV27	TRBD1	TRBJ2-1	TGTGCCAGCACAAAGGACAGGGGGTCCTACAATGAGCAGTTCTTC	CASTKDRGSYNEQFF
few	TRBV7-9	TRBD2	TRBJ2-5	TGTGCCAGCAGCCGGGGACTAGCGGGAGGGCTGAGCCAAGAGACCCAGTACTTC	CASSRGLAGGLSQETQYF
.	TRBV5-6	TRBD1	TRBJ2-6	TGTGCCAGCAGCTACAGGGGCTCTGGGGCCAACGTCCTGACTTTC	CASSYRGSGANVLTF
few	TRBV7-2	.	TRBJ2-7	TGTGCCAGCAGCTTAGGATCTACCTCGTCCTACGAGCAGTACTTC	CASSLGSTSSYEQYF
.	TRBV6-1	TRBD1	TRBJ1-1	TGTGCCAGTCAGTCGGAAGGGGGCATTACTGAAGCTTTCTTT	CASQSEGGITEAFF
.	TRBV27	TRBD1	TRBJ2-7	TGTGCCAGCAGTTTGGGACAGGGAAGAGCGGGCCACGAGCAGTACTTC	CASSLGQGRAGHEQYF
.	TRBV10-3	TRBD1	TRBJ1-1	TGTGCCATCACCCGGGACAGCTGGAGGTGGACTGAAGCTTTCTTT	CAITRDSWRWTEAFF
.	TRBV29-1	TRBD1	TRBJ1-2	TGCAGCGCACCGGGACAGGGTAACTATGGCTACACCTTC	CSAPGQGNYGYTF
.	TRBV4-2	.	TRBJ2-1	TGTGCCAGCAGCCTTTGGTCGAGCTCCTACAATGAGCAGTTCTTC	CASSLWSSSYNEQFF